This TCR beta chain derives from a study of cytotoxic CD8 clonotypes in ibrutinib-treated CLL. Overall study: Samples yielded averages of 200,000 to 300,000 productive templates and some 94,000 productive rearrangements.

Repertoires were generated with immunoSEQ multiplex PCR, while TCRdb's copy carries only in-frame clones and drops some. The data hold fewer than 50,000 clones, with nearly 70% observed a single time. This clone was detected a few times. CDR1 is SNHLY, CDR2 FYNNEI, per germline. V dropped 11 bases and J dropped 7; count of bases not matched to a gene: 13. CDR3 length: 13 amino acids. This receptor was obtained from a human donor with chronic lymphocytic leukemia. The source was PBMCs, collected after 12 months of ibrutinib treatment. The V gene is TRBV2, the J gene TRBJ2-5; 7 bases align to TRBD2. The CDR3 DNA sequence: TGTGCCTCAAACGACGTGGGAGGGGTGACCCAGTACTTC. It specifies CASNDVGGVTQYF.